This T cell receptor (beta chain) was retrieved from a study of T cells after yellow fever vaccination. V was pared by 0 bases and J by 6 bases, with 4 bases between. There are 12 residues in the CDR3. In germline, CDR1 is LGHDT, CDR2 YNNKEL (reference sequence). TCRdb called the 5' RACE reads again in MiXCR, with one record for every CDR3 protein. The profile shows hundreds of thousands of distinct CDR3 sequences, approximately 18% of them singletons. Sample: PBMCs, taken before the yellow fever booster vaccination. The receptor was derived from a man between 18 and 35 years old who received the YFV17D yellow fever vaccine. The chain carries TRBV3-1 and TRBJ2-3; D is unresolved. DNA for the CDR3: TGTGCCAGCAGCCAAGACTGGGATACGCAGTATTTT. Translated, it gives CASSQDWDTQYF.